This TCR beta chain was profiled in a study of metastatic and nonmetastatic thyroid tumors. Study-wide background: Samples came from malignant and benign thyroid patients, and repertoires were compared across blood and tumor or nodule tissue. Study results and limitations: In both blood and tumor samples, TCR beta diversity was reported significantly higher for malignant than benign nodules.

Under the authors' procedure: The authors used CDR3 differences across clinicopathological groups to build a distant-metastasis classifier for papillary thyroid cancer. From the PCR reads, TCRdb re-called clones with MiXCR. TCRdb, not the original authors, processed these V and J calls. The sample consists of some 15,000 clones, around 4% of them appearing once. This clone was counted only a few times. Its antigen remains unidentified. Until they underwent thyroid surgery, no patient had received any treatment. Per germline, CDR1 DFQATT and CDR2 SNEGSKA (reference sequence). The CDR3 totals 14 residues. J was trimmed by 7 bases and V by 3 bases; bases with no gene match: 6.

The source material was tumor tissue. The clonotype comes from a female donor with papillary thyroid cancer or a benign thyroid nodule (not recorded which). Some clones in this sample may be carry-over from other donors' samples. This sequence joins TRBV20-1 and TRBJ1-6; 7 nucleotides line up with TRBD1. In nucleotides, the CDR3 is TGCAGTGCTAGTCAGGGACAGCAAAATTCACCCCTCCACTTT. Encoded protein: CSASQGQQNSPLHF.